The entry below describes one T cell receptor beta chain. The data were obtained in a study of blood T cell repertoires in COVID-19. At the level of the study: COVID-19 samples, acute and convalescent, were from the United States, Italy and Spain.

Measured with immunoSEQ multiplex PCR; TCRdb has only the in-frame clones, and not every one. The sample comprises approximately 250,000 clones, approximately 86% of which are singletons, and about 1.6% rests with the top ten. Germline V gives CDR1 SGHTA, CDR2 FQGTGA. The CDR3 runs 15 residues. V lost 1 base to trimming and J lost 0 bases, with 10 bases between them. The material sequenced was peripheral blood. The chain has TRBV7-3 and TRBJ2-7; a weak D match, TRBD2 (6 bases). The receptor was isolated from a woman in her sixties who had recovered from COVID-19. CDR3 in DNA: TGTGCCAGCAGCTTAAATGCGGGGAGCTCCTACGAGCAGTACTTC. The encoded protein is CASSLNAGSSYEQYF.